These T cell receptor beta chains were read from a single sample in a study of blood T cell repertoires in COVID-19. The assay was immunoSEQ multiplex PCR, and TCRdb's table has in-frame clones only and misses some. This sample has around 150,000 clones; about 90% occur once, and the top ten carry 2% to 2.5%. Sequenced sample: peripheral blood. The receptor set was obtained from a man aged 50-59 years with active COVID-19. Each CDR3 is given with its conserved first and last residue. D genes are given only for firm matches. Some rows mark clone size as missing; the rest say once, few, many or name a class of expanded clone.

>TRBJ1-5|TRBV3-1/TRBV3-2|-|-
CASSQEGDYNQPQHF
TGTGCCAGCAGCCAGGAGGGGGACTATAATCAGCCCCAGCATTTT
>TRBJ1-2|TRBV7-8|-|-
CASSFVRGDGYTF
TGTGCCAGCAGCTTCGTCCGGGGGGATGGCTACACCTTC
>TRBJ1-2|TRBV7-2|-|TRBD1
CASSPYTGGGYTF
TGTGCCAGCAGCCCCTATACAGGGGGAGGCTACACCTTC
>TRBJ1-1|TRBV18|-|TRBD1
CASSPRGQGGTEAFF
TGTGCCAGCTCACCAAGGGGACAGGGGGGGACTGAAGCTTTCTTT
>TRBJ1-5|TRBV18|-|-
CASSPPSLEGAQHF
TGTGCCAGCTCACCACCCAGTTTAGAAGGGGCCCAGCATTTT
>TRBJ1-2|TRBV19|few|TRBD1
CASRITGTVYGYTF
TGTGCCAGTCGAATTACCGGGACAGTCTATGGCTACACCTTC
>TRBJ2-4|TRBV7-2|-|-
CASSLGIGSMVDIQYF
TGTGCCAGCAGCTTAGGGATCGGGTCGATGGTGGACATTCAGTACTTC
>TRBJ2-7|TRBV5-4|-|TRBD2
CASSWAPGGRDEQYF
TGTGCCAGCAGCTGGGCTCCGGGGGGTAGGGACGAGCAGTACTTC
>TRBJ1-4|TRBV30|-|TRBD1
CAWSAAGTGNEKLFF
TGTGCCTGGAGTGCGGCCGGGACAGGGAATGAAAAACTGTTTTTT
>TRBJ2-5|TRBV7-9|-|-
CASSTGTYNQETQYF
TGTGCCAGCAGTACCGGGACTTACAATCAAGAGACCCAGTACTTC
>TRBJ2-7|TRBV19|-|-
CASSAQGSSYEQYF
TGTGCCAGTAGTGCCCAGGGCAGTTCCTACGAGCAGTACTTC
>TRBJ2-1|TRBV24-1|-|TRBD2
CATSGLGASGGKSSYNEQFF
TGTGCCACCAGTGGATTGGGGGCCAGCGGGGGGAAGAGCTCCTACAATGAGCAGTTCTTC
>TRBJ2-7|TRBV7-2|-|TRBD1
CASSLGGGQGAYEQYF
TGTGCCAGCAGCTTAGGGGGCGGACAGGGGGCCTACGAGCAGTACTTC
>TRBJ2-3|TRBV5-1|few|-
CASSLTTGTRSTDTQYF
TGCGCCAGCAGCTTGACAACCGGGACTCGAAGCACAGATACGCAGTATTTT
>TRBJ2-2|TRBV9|-|-
CASSAGSGSNTGELFF
TGTGCCAGCAGCGCAGGCTCAGGGTCGAACACCGGGGAGCTGTTTTTT
>TRBJ2-3|TRBV7-9|once|-
CASSYYRAGDTQYF
TGTGCCAGCAGCTACTACAGGGCCGGAGATACGCAGTATTTT
>TRBJ2-7|TRBV2|once|-
CASSASHSYEQYF
TGTGCCAGCAGTGCCAGTCACTCCTACGAGCAGTACTTC
>TRBJ2-7|TRBV11-1|once|TRBD1
CASSPGTGTSYEQYF
TGTGCCAGCAGCCCCGGGACAGGGACCTCCTACGAGCAGTACTTC
>TRBJ2-1|TRBV7-2|-|-
CASSPRGEQFF
TGTGCCAGCAGCCCCAGGGGTGAGCAGTTCTTC
>TRBJ1-3|TRBV13|once|TRBD1
CASSRTGQGNTIYF
TGTGCCAGCAGTCGAACGGGACAGGGAAACACCATATATTTT
>TRBJ2-1|TRBV5-1|-|-
CASSLDGRQFF
TGCGCCAGCAGCTTGGATGGGAGGCAGTTCTTC
>TRBJ1-1|TRBV3-1/TRBV3-2|-|-
CASTFRGDTEAFF
TGTGCCAGCACCTTCAGGGGCGACACTGAAGCTTTCTTT
>TRBJ1-6|TRBV15|-|-
CATSRDTITGSYNSPLHF
TGTGCCACCAGCAGAGATACAATAACAGGCTCCTATAATTCACCCCTCCACTTT
>TRBJ2-5|TRBV2|-|-
CASSEAPRAQYF
TGTGCCAGCAGTGAAGCACCGAGGGCCCAGTACTTC
>TRBJ1-1|TRBV6-5|-|-
CASSYSEAEAFF
TGTGCCAGCAGTTACTCTGAAGCGGAAGCTTTCTTT
>TRBJ2-4|TRBV6-1|-|TRBD2
CASSGDSGDTKNIQYF
TGTGCCAGCAGTGGAGATAGCGGGGATACCAAAAACATTCAGTACTTC